These 28 T cell receptor beta chains came from one sample sequenced in a study of T cell responses to AZD1222 COVID-19 vaccine. Profiled with immunoSEQ multiplex PCR; TCRdb holds only in-frame clones, not every one. Here the sample spans 130,000 or so clones, 85% to 90% being singletons. Sequencing was performed on peripheral blood, taken on day 0 of AZD1222 vaccination. The receptors were gathered from an adult in good health.

This sequence joins TRBV15 and TRBJ1-4; TRBD1 might be the D (5 bases). V was shortened by 1 base and J by 8 bases, with 11 bases between the two germline ends. CDR1 is LNHNV, CDR2 YYDKDF, per germline (reference sequence). The CDR3 loop spans 14 amino acids. For the CDR3, the DNA is TGTGCCACCAGCAGAGTGGCAGGGAGAGAAAAACTGTTTTTT. It encodes CATSRVAGREKLFF.

There are a few counts of this clone. The V gene is TRBV28, the J gene TRBJ2-1; either TRBD1 or TRBD2 may fit D (6 bases each). This CDR3 has 19 amino acids. The ends were cut back, 5 bases at V and 0 bases at J, with 23 bases in the middle. The V gene's germline CDR1 is MDHEN and CDR2 SYDVKM. CDR3 bases: TGTGCCAGCAGTCCCGGTTTTGGCAGGGGCGGGGACTCCTACAATGAGCAGTTCTTC. It encodes CASSPGFGRGGDSYNEQFF. The full variable domain, rest sourced from reference TRBV28 and TRBJ2-1, is DVKVTQSSRYLVKRTGEKVFLECVQDMDHENMFWYRQDPGLGLRLIYFSYDVKMKEKGDIPEGYSVSREKKERFSLILESASTNQTSMYLCASSPGFGRGGDSYNEQFFGPGTRLTVL.

The J gene is TRBJ2-1, the V gene TRBV28; 7 nucleotides line up with TRBD1. The CDR3 totals 13 residues. CDR1 is MDHEN, CDR2 SYDVKM, per germline. J was trimmed by 8 bases and V by 6 bases; bases with no gene match: 7. Here the CDR3 DNA reads TGTGCCAGCAGACGATACAGGGGTGATGAGCAGTTCTTC. Its translation: CASRRYRGDEQFF.

The chain carries TRBV4-2 and TRBJ2-1; D possibly corresponds to TRBD1 (7 bases). V was trimmed by 3 bases and J by 8 bases, leaving 20 bases between them. Germline CDR1 and CDR2: LGHNA and YNFKEQ. This CDR3 is 16 amino acids long. The CDR3 loop is CASSQEGARYLDEQFF. The CDR3 DNA is TGTGCCAGCAGCCAGGAGGGGGCGCGTTATCTCGATGAGCAGTTCTTC.

The chain combines TRBV19 with TRBJ1-2; 7 bases are a match to TRBD1. Germline lookup yields CDR1 LNHDA and CDR2 SQIVND (reference sequence). The CDR3 extends over 12 amino acids. V lost 8 bases and J lost 7; bases outside the gene matches: 7. The CDR3 loop is CASYRQGSGYTF. The DNA for the CDR3 is TGTGCCAGTTATCGACAGGGTAGTGGCTACACCTTC.

In this sample, this clone turned up a few times. This rearrangement joins TRBV2 to TRBJ1-5, with D perhaps matching TRBD1 (6 bases). Per germline, CDR1 SNHLY and CDR2 FYNNEI. Trimming removed 7 bases from V and 3 bases from J, with 7 bases in between. The CDR3 is 12 amino acids. This CDR3 reads CASTGDNQPQHF. The CDR3 region has the DNA TGTGCCAGCACAGGGGACAATCAGCCCCAGCATTTT. Complete variable domain (other parts from reference TRBV2 and TRBJ1-5): EPEVTQTPSHQVTQMGQEVILRCVPISNHLYFYWYRQILGQKVEFLVSFYNNEISEKSEIFDDQFSVERPDGSNFTLKIRSTKLEDSAMYFCASTGDNQPQHFGDGTRLSIL.

The CDR3 sequence is CASSRDRGWDEQYF. Here the CDR3 DNA reads TGTGCCAGCAGTAGAGACAGGGGGTGGGACGAGCAGTACTTC. This chain uses TRBV6-5 with TRBJ2-7; TRBD1 aligns across 9 bases. Germline loops: CDR1 MNHEY, CDR2 SVGAGI. CDR3 length: 14 residues. With V trimmed by 5 bases and J by 5 bases, 7 bases remained unmatched.

V gene TRBV18 combines with J gene TRBJ2-2, with D possibly TRBD1 on 6 matching bases. The CDR3 sequence is 15 residues long. The germline CDR1 and CDR2 sequences are KGHSH and LQKENI. V was shortened by 3 bases and J by 4 bases, with 12 bases between the two germline ends. As DNA, the CDR3 is TGTGCCAGCTCACCCAGGGGAAGTAGCACCGGGGAGCTGTTTTTT. As protein: CASSPRGSSTGELFF.

This chain connects TRBV2 to TRBJ2-1; 7 bases align to TRBD2. J was trimmed by 9 bases and V by 6 bases; bases with no gene match: 11. Germline-derived CDR1 and CDR2 are SNHLY and FYNNEI. The CDR3 is made up of 14 amino acids. The CDR3 DNA follows: TGTGCCAGCAGGTCGTCTTGGGGGGGTAGTGAGCAGTTCTTC. Protein product: CASRSSWGGSEQFF.

The chain recombines TRBV27 with TRBJ1-6; tentatively, D is TRBD1 (5 bases). Trimming pared 5 bases from V and 9 bases from J, leaving 11 bases between. Looked up from germline, CDR1 is MNHEY and CDR2 is SMNVEV (reference sequence). The CDR3 is 13 amino acids. The CDR3 region is CASSTGGGSPLHF. Written as DNA, the CDR3 is TGTGCCAGCAGTACGGGGGGGGGTTCACCCCTCCACTTT.

CDR3 in DNA: TGTGCCAGCAGCTTGGAGGGACAGCGTCCCTACGAGCAGTACTTC. Encoded protein: CASSLEGQRPYEQYF. The chain couples TRBV5-8 to TRBJ2-7; 7 nucleotides line up with TRBD1. This CDR3 is 15 amino acids long. In germline, CDR1 is SGHTS, CDR2 YDEGEE. With V trimmed by 0 bases and J by 2 bases, 5 bases remained unmatched. Combining the CDR3 with reference TRBV5-8 and TRBJ2-7 gives the whole variable domain EAGVTQSPTHLIKTRGQQATLRCSPISGHTSVYWYQQALGLGLQFLLWYDEGEERNRGNFPPRFSGRQFPNYSSELNVNALELEDSALYLCASSLEGQRPYEQYFGPGTRLTVT.

The chain joins TRBV4-1 to TRBJ1-2, with a weak D call TRBD1 (6 bases). This CDR3 has 15 residues. Trimming pared 6 bases from V and 7 bases from J, leaving 21 bases between. Germline V gene lookup returns CDR1 MGHRA and CDR2 YSYEKL. The CDR3 is CASSARTEPPGGYTF. CDR3 nucleotides: TGCGCCAGCAGTGCCCGGACAGAGCCTCCGGGTGGCTACACCTTC.

This clone was recorded once. The same CDR3 also results from other DNA sequences found in this sample. The chain links TRBV28 to TRBJ2-7; possible D gene TRBD1, 5 bases. V shed 5 bases and J shed 4 bases, with 15 bases lying between them. CDR1 MDHEN and CDR2 SYDVKM come from the germline V gene. There are 14 residues in the CDR3. The CDR3 sequence is CASSPRDRFYEQYF. CDR3 bases: TGTGCCAGCAGTCCCCGTGACAGATTTTACGAGCAGTACTTC. Supplemented by reference TRBV28 and TRBJ2-7, the full variable domain reads DVKVTQSSRYLVKRTGEKVFLECVQDMDHENMFWYRQDPGLGLRLIYFSYDVKMKEKGDIPEGYSVSREKKERFSLILESASTNQTSMYLCASSPRDRFYEQYFGPGTRLTVT.

This chain uses TRBV4-1 with TRBJ1-4, with 8 positions matching TRBD1. Germline assignment: CDR1 MGHRA and CDR2 YSYEKL. The CDR3 contains 15 residues. V was pared by 0 bases and J by 13 bases, with 10 bases of the junction left unmatched. DNA of the CDR3: TGCGCCAGCAGCCAAGATGGGCCAGGGGGCTTTGGACTGTTTTTT. As protein: CASSQDGPGGFGLFF.

The V call is TRBV4-3, the J call TRBJ2-1; 8 bases agree with TRBD2. Germline CDR1 LGHNA, CDR2 YSLEER. This CDR3 contains 15 residues. V lost 4 bases, J lost 3 bases, and 5 bases stayed unmatched. The CDR3 reads CASSLSGDHYNEQFF. Here the CDR3 DNA reads TGCGCCAGCAGCCTTAGCGGGGACCACTACAATGAGCAGTTCTTC.

J is TRBJ1-5 and V is TRBV19; D is uncertain. The ends were cut back, 2 bases at V and 1 base at J, with 9 bases in the middle. This CDR3 has 15 amino acids. From germline, CDR1 is LNHDA and CDR2 SQIVND (reference sequence). CDR3 in amino acids: CASSIKGNSNQPQHF. The CDR3 coding sequence is TGTGCCAGTAGTATAAAAGGGAACAGCAATCAGCCCCAGCATTTT.

This clone turned up a few times. This chain links TRBV24-1 with TRBJ1-4, with 8 bases matching TRBD1. Germline V gene lookup returns CDR1 KGHDR and CDR2 SFDVKD. This CDR3 has 15 residues. The junction had 5 bases not matched to a gene; V was cut back by 2 bases and J by 7 bases. CDR3: CATSDSGTGFEKLFF. The DNA for the CDR3 is TGTGCCACCAGTGATTCCGGGACAGGTTTTGAAAAACTGTTTTTT.

This rearrangement joins TRBV10-1 to TRBJ2-7; 8 positions match TRBD2. CDR3 length: 13 residues. Germline V gene data show CDR1 as WNHNN and CDR2 as SYGVQD (reference sequence). V shed 0 bases, J shed 10 bases, and the junction held 5 bases outside the gene matches. The CDR3 region is CASSESLAGRQYF. The DNA of the CDR3 is TGCGCCAGCAGTGAGTCCCTAGCGGGCAGACAGTACTTC.

This rearrangement joins TRBV27 to TRBJ1-5; TRBD1 matches at 8 bases. V lost 6 bases to trimming and J lost 0 bases; unmatched junction nucleotides: 7. In germline, CDR1 is MNHEY, CDR2 SMNVEV (reference sequence). The CDR3 runs to 16 residues. The CDR3 protein is CASSSETGASNQPQHF. The CDR3 DNA reads as TGTGCCAGCAGCTCAGAGACAGGGGCTAGCAATCAGCCCCAGCATTTT.

The chain links TRBV28 to TRBJ2-2; D is perhaps TRBD1 (6 bases). Germline values: CDR1 MDHEN, CDR2 SYDVKM. The CDR3 extends over 14 amino acids. Trimming took off 6 bases at V and 1 base at J, with 9 bases between the two ends. For the CDR3, the DNA is TGTGCCAGCAGAAGGACAGTGAACACCGGGGAGCTGTTTTTT. It is translated as CASRRTVNTGELFF.

V usage is TRBV6-5 and J usage is TRBJ1-1; 10 bases are a match to TRBD1. CDR1 and CDR2 (germline): MNHEY, SVGAGI. V was pared by 5 bases and J by 11 bases, with 8 bases of the junction left unmatched. The CDR3 is 13 residues long. The CDR3 is CASSPRQGARAFF. In DNA form, the CDR3 reads TGTGCCAGCAGTCCGAGACAGGGGGCGCGGGCTTTCTTT.

V usage is TRBV19 and J usage is TRBJ1-2, with TRBD1 identical over 9 bases. Per germline, CDR1 LNHDA and CDR2 SQIVND (reference sequence). The CDR3 covers 15 residues. V lost 9 bases and J lost 4; bases outside the gene matches: 12. CDR3 loop: CARTRDRVVRYGYTF. In DNA, the CDR3 is TGTGCCAGAACCCGGGACAGGGTTGTCCGCTATGGCTACACCTTC.

This clone was counted between two and nine times. The DNA of the CDR3 is TGTGCCAGCAGTTCTAGTACAGGGGGCTCTCAGCCCCAGCATTTT. Amino acid sequence: CASSSSTGGSQPQHF. This chain connects TRBV6-5 to TRBJ1-5, with 9 nucleotides matching TRBD1. Looked up from germline, CDR1 is MNHEY and CDR2 is SVGAGI. Trimming at V came to 4 bases and at J to 6 bases, leaving 7 bases not matched to a gene. The CDR3 is 15 amino acids.

J is TRBJ1-3 and V is TRBV7-9, with D unclear. The germline V gene encodes CDR1 SEHNR and CDR2 FQNEAQ (reference sequence). The CDR3 runs 16 residues. V lost 5 bases and J 0 bases, leaving 14 bases between the germline ends. The CDR3 spells CASSQDHSSSGNTIYF. CDR3 in DNA: TGTGCCAGCAGCCAAGATCACAGCAGCTCTGGAAACACCATATATTTT.

This rearrangement joins TRBV9 to TRBJ2-7; D is uncertain. This CDR3 has 14 amino acids. The germline CDR1 and CDR2 sequences are SGDLS and YYNGEE. V gave up 2 bases and J gave up 2 bases, with 11 bases separating them. CDR3 loop: CASSVSPETYEQYF. DNA for the CDR3: TGTGCCAGCAGCGTCTCCCCGGAGACCTACGAGCAGTACTTC. The full variable domain, rest sourced from reference TRBV9 and TRBJ2-7, is DSGVTQTPKHLITATGQRVTLRCSPRSGDLSVYWYQQSLDQGLQFLIQYYNGEERAKGNILERFSAQQFPDLHSELNLSSLELGDSALYFCASSVSPETYEQYFGPGTRLTVT.

The chain couples TRBV7-9 to TRBJ1-6, with 7 bases lining up with TRBD1. The V and J ends lost 1 base and 11 bases, in that order; junction bases with no gene match: 14. Germline CDR1 and CDR2: SEHNR and FQNEAQ (reference sequence). The CDR3 is made up of 17 amino acids. CDR3 amino acids: CASSLESGRTQGTPLHF. The CDR3 bases are TGTGCCAGCAGCTTAGAGTCTGGACGAACACAGGGGACACCCCTCCACTTT.

The V gene is TRBV5-4, the J gene TRBJ2-2; D might be TRBD2 (6 bases). Trimming took 0 bases from V and 1 from J, leaving 10 bases between them. Germline V gene sequence: CDR1 SGHNT, CDR2 YYREEE (reference sequence). This CDR3 region has 16 residues. The CDR3 region has the DNA TGTGCCAGCAGCTTGGGGAGGGATAGGAACACCGGGGAGCTGTTTTTT. It specifies CASSLGRDRNTGELFF.

The chain combines TRBV11-2 with TRBJ1-4; 7 bases fit TRBD1. Germline-derived CDR1 and CDR2 are SGHAT and FQNNGV. The CDR3 totals 14 residues. V was clipped by 8 bases and J by 7 bases; unmatched bases: 10. The CDR3 nucleotides are TGTGCCAGCCGCGACAGGGCGGGCGGTGAAAAACTGTTTTTT. Encoded protein: CASRDRAGGEKLFF.